This T cell receptor beta chain was identified during a study of cytomegalovirus exposure and HLA in healthy donors. Primers for the PCR totalled 60 Vbeta and 13 Jbeta. TCRdb's copy holds only in-frame clones and misses some; the assay was immunoSEQ multiplex PCR. The data hold 160,000 or so clones, with around 83% observed a single time. V trimming: 5 bases; J trimming: 7 bases; junction bases outside the gene matches: 9. From germline, CDR1 is LNHDA and CDR2 SQIVND (reference sequence). The CDR3 loop spans 15 amino acids. This rearrangement joins TRBV19 to TRBJ2-2; 8 bases line up with TRBD1. Sequenced sample: PBMCs. This receptor was obtained from a male donor in good health and CMV-seropositive. CDR3 DNA: TGTGCCAGTAGTTCCGGACAGGGTTGGATCGGGGAGCTGTTTTTT. As protein: CASSSGQGWIGELFF.